One T cell receptor beta chain is described in this entry. Its specificity is not known. This sample stems from a study of response to subunit inactivated influenza vaccine. Notes on the study in general: The authors offered the suggestion that each seasonal influenza vaccination recruits few new T cells.

Between the trimmed V and J ends, which lost 6 bases and 0 bases, there was a span of 12 bases. The CDR3 totals 15 residues. One entry per CDR3 protein results from TCRdb running MiXCR on the RT-PCR reads. The sample records hundreds of thousands of distinct CDR3 sequences, about a fifth being singletons. The sequence was collected from a middle-aged man who received an inactivated influenza vaccine. This chain uses TRBV12-3 or TRBV12-4 with TRBJ1-5; no firm D call. The sample consisted of PBMCs from blood, taken around 5 days after vaccination. CDR3 sequence (DNA): TGTGCCAGCAGATCCCAGGCGGCTAGCAATCAGCCCCAGCATTTT. Its protein product is CASRSQAASNQPQHF.